This T cell receptor beta chain was observed in a study of T cell responses to AZD1222 COVID-19 vaccine. Study results and limitations: It was only a handful of AZD1222 recipients who were seropositive at baseline. Spike-specific TCR breadth and depth grew following two AZD1222 doses. Donors were largely white British and mainly female; clonal diversity was possibly underestimated. Across spike, vaccine-associated CD4 TCRs were found, dominant at 160-218 and 743-854.

Clones were read by immunoSEQ multiplex PCR, and TCRdb kept only the in-frame ones, dropping some. Of about 150,000 clones listed, 80% to 90% are singletons. On this clone: The antigen remains undetermined.

The TCR sequence derives from an adult in good health. The input for sequencing was peripheral blood, taken on day 0 of AZD1222 vaccination.

In DNA form, the CDR3 reads TGTGCCAGCAGTTTCTCGACAGGGTATGGCTACACCTTC. It is translated as CASSFSTGYGYTF. This chain links TRBV28 with TRBJ1-2; 7 bases line up with TRBD1. Trimming took 3 bases from V and 5 from J; bases not matched to a gene: 3. Germline lookup yields CDR1 MDHEN and CDR2 SYDVKM. The CDR3 is 13 residues long.